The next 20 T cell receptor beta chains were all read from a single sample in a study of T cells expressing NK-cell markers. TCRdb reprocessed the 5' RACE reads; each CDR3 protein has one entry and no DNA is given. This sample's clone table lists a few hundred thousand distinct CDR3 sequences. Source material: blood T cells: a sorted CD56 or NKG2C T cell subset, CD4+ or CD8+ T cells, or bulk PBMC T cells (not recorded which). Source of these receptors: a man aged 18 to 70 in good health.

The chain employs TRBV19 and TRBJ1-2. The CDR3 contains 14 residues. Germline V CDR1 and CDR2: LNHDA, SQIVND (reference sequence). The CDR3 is CASSILTEDYGYTF.

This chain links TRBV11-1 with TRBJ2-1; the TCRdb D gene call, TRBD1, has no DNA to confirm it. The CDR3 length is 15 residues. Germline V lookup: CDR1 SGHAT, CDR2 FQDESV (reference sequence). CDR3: CASSLVRGGNNEQFF.

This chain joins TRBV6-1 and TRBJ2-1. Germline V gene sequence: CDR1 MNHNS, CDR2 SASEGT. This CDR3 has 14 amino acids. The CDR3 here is CANPWASPHHEQFF.

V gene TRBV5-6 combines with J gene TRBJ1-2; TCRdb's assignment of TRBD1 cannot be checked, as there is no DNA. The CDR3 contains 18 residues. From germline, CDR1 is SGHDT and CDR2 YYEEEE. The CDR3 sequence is CASSFQRAQGRSNYGYTF. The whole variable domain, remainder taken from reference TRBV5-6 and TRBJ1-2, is DAGVTQSPTHLIKTRGQQVTLRCSPKSGHDTVSWYQQALGQGPQFIFQYYEEEERQRGNFPDRFSGHQFPNYSSELNVNALLLGDSALYLCASSFQRAQGRSNYGYTFGSGTRLTVV.

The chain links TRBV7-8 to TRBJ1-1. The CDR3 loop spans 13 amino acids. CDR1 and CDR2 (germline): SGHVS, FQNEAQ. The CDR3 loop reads CASSRTIGEMAFF.

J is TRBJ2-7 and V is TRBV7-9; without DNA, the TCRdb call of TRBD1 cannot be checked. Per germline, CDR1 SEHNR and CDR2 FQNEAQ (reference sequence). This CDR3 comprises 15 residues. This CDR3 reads CASSSVGTEIYEQYF.

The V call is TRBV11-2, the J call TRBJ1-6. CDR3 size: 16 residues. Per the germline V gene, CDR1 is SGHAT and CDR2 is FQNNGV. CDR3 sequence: CASSLRHVSYNSPLHF.

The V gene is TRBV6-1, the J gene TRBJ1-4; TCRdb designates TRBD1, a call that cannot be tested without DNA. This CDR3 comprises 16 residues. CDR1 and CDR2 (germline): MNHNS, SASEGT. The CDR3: CATRRTGAATNEKLFF.

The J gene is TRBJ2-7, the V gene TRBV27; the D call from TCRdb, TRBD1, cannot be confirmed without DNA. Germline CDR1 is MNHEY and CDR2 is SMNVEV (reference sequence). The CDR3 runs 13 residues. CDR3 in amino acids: CASTNNRGYEQYF.

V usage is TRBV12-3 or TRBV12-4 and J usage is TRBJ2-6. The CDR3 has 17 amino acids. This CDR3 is CASSLISSGSGANVLTF.

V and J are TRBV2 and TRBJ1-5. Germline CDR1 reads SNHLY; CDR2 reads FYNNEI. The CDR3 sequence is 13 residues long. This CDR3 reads CASTQTEIQPQHF. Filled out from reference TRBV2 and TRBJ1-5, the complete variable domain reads EPEVTQTPSHQVTQMGQEVILRCVPISNHLYFYWYRQILGQKVEFLVSFYNNEISEKSEIFDDQFSVERPDGSNFTLKIRSTKLEDSAMYFCASTQTEIQPQHFGDGTRLSIL.

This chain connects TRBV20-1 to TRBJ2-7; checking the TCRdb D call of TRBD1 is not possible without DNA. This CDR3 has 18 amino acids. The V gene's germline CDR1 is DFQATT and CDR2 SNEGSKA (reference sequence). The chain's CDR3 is CSASGVAGGAVRSYEQYF.

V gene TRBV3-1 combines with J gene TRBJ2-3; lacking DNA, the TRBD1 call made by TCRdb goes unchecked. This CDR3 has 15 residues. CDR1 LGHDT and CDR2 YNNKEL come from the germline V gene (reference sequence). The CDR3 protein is CASSRFGTVEGTQYF.

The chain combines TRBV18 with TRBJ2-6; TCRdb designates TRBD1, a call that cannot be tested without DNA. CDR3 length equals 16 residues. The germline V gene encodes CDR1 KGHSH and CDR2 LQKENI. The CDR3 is CASSPGTSSGANVLTF.

CDR3 sequence reads: CASSLDGTRVGEQYF. J is TRBJ2-7 and V is TRBV7-2; TCRdb picks TRBD2, but there is no DNA to check that call. The germline gives CDR1 SGHTA, CDR2 FQGNSA. CDR3 size: 15 residues.

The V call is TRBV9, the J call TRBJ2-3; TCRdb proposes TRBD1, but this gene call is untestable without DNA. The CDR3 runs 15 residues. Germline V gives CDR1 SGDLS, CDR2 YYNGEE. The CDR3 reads CASSPSLRASDTQYF.

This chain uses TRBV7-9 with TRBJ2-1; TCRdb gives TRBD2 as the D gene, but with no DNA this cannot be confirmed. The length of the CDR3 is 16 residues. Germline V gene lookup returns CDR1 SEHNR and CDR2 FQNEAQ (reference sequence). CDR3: CASSLLALAGGSEQFF.

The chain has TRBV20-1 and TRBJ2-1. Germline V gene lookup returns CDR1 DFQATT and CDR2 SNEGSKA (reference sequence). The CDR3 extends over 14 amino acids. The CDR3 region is CSARDAAELGEQFF.

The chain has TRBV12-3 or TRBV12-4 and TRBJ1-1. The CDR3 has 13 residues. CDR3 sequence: CASSEGRGTEAFF.

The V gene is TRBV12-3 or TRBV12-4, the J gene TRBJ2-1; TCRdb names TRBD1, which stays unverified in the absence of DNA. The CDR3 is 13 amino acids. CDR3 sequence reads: CASNEDSDNEQFF.